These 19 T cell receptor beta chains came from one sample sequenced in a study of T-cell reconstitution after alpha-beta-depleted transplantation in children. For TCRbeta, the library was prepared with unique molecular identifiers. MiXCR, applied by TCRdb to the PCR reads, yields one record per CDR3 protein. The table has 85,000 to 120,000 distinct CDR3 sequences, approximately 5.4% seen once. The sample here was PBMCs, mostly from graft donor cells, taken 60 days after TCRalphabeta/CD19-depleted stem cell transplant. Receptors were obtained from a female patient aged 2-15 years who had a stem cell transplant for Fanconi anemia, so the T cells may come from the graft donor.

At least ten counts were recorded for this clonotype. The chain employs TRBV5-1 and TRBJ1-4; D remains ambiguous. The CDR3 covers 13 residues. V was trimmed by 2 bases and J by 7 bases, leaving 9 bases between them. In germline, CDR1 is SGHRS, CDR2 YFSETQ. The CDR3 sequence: CASSLGSVEKLFF. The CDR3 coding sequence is TGCGCCAGCAGCTTAGGCAGTGTTGAAAAACTGTTTTTT.

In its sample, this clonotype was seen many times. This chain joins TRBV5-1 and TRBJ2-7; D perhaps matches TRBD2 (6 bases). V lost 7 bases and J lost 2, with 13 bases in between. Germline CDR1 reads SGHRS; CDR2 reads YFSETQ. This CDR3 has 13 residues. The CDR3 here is CASGSGFTYEQYF. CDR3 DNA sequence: TGCGCCAGCGGGAGCGGGTTTACCTACGAGCAGTACTTC.

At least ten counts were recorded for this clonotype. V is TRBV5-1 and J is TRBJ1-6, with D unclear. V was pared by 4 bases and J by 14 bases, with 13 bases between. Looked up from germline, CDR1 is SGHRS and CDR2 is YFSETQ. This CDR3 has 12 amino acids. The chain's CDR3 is CASSPFGTTLHF. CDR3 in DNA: TGCGCCAGCAGCCCATTCGGAACTACCCTCCACTTT.

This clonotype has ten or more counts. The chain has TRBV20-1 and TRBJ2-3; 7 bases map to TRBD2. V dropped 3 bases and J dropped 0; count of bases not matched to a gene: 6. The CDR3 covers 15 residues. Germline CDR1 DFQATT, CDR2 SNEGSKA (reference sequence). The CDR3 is CSASQRGPSTDTQYF. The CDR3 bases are TGCAGTGCTAGCCAGCGGGGTCCTAGCACAGATACGCAGTATTTT.

CDR3 nucleotide sequence: TGTGCCAGCAGTTCGGGGGGAGCTGGCTACACCTTC. Amino acid sequence: CASSSGGAGYTF. The V call is TRBV6-5, the J call TRBJ1-2; possible D gene TRBD1, 5 bases. The germline CDR1 and CDR2 sequences are MNHEY and SVGAGI. CDR3 size: 12 residues. V was shortened by 4 bases and J by 7 bases, with 10 bases between the two germline ends.

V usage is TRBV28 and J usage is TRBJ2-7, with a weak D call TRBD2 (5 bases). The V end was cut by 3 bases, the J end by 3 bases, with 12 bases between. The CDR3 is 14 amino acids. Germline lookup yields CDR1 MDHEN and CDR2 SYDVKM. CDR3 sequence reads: CASSFGGPSYEQYF. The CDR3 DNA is TGTGCCAGCAGTTTTGGAGGACCCAGCTACGAGCAGTACTTC.

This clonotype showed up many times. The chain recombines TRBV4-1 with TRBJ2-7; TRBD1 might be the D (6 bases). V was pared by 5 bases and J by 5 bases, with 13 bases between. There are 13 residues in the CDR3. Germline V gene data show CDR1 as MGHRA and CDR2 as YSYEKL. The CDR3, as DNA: TGCGCCAGCAGCTCCGGGACAAAAAACGAGCAGTACTTC. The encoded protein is CASSSGTKNEQYF.

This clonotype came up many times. CDR3 protein: CASSKILAYEQYF. The CDR3 DNA reads as TGTGCCAGCAGCAAAATCCTGGCCTACGAGCAGTACTTC. The chain employs TRBV21-1 and TRBJ2-7. TRBV21-1 is a pseudogene locus. CDR3 length: 13 amino acids.

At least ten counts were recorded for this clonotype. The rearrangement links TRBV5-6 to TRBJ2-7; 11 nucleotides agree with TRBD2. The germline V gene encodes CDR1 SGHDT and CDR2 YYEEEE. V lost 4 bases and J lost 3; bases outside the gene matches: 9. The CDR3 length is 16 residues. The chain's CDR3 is CASSQKTSGAFYEQYF. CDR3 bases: TGTGCCAGCAGCCAAAAGACTAGCGGGGCCTTCTACGAGCAGTACTTC.

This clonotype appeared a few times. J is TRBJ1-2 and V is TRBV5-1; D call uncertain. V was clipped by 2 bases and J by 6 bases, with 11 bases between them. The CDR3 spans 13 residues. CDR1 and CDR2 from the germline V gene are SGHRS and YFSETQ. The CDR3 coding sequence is TGCGCCAGCAGCTTCCCGGGGAGGAATGGCTACACCTTC. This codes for CASSFPGRNGYTF.

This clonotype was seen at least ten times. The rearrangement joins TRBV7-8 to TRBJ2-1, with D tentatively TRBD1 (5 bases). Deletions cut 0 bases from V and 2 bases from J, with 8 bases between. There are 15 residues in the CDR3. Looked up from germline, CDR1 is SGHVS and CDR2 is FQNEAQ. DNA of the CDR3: TGTGCCAGCAGCTTAGCTGGGGCTACCTACAATGAGCAGTTCTTC. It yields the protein CASSLAGATYNEQFF.

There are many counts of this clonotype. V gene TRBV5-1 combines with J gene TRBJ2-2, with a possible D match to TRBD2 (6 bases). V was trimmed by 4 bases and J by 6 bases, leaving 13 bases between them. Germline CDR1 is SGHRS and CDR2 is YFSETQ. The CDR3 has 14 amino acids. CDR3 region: CASSGGTEAGELFF. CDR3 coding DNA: TGCGCCAGCAGCGGCGGGACGGAGGCCGGGGAGCTGTTTTTT.

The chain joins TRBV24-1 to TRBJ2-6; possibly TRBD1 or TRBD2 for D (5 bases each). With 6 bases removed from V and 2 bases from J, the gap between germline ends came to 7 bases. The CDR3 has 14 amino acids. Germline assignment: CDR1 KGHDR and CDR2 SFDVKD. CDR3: CATSQGPGANVLTF. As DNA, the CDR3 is TGTGCCACCAGTCAGGGACCTGGGGCCAACGTCCTGACTTTC.

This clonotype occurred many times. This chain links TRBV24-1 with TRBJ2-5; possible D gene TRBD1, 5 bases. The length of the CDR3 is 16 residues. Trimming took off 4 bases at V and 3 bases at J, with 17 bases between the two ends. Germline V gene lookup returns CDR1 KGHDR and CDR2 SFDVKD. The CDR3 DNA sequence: TGTGCCACCAGTGACCGCTATGACAGCTACAAAGAGACCCAGTACTTC. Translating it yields CATSDRYDSYKETQYF.

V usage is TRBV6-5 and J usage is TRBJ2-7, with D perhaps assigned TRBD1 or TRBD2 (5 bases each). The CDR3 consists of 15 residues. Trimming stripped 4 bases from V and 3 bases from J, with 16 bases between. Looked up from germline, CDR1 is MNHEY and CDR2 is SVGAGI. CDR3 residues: CASSFGRGDIYEQYF. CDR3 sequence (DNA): TGTGCCAGCAGTTTTGGCAGAGGGGATATCTACGAGCAGTACTTC.

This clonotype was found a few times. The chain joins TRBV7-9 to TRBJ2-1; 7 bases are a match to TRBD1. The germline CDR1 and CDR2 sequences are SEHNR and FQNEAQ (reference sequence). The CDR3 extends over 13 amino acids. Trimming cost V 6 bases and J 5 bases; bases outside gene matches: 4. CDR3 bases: TGTGCCAGCAGACCTACAGGGGACAATGAGCAGTTCTTC. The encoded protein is CASRPTGDNEQFF. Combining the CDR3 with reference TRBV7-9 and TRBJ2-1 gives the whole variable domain DTGVSQNPRHKITKRGQNVTFRCDPISEHNRLYWYRQTLGQGPEFLTYFQNEAQLEKSRLLSDRFSAERPKGSFSTLEIQRTEQGDSAMYLCASRPTGDNEQFFGPGTRLTVL.

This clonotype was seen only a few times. The CDR3 DNA follows: TGTGCCAGCAGTTCCCATGCCCTTGCTCGACTAGCGCGAAGCACAGATACGCAGTATTTT. The encoded protein is CASSSHALARLARSTDTQYF. The rearrangement links TRBV27 to TRBJ2-3, with 8 bases aligning to TRBD2. With 4 bases clipped from V and 0 bases from J, the junction kept 18 bases outside the gene matches. This CDR3 is built from 20 residues. CDR1 and CDR2 from the germline V gene are MNHEY and SMNVEV (reference sequence).

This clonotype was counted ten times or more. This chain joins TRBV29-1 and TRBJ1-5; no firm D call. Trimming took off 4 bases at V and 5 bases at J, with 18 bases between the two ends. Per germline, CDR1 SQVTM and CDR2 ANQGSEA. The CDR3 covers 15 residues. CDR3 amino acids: CSVGGDRVGDQPQHF. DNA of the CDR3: TGCAGCGTTGGTGGGGATAGGGTCGGCGATCAGCCCCAGCATTTT.

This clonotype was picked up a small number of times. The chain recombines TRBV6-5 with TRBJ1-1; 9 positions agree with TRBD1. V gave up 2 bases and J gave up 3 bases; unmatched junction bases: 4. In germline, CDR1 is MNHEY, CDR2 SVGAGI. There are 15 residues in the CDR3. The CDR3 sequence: CASSYGWDRDTEAFF. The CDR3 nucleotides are TGTGCCAGCAGTTACGGTTGGGACAGGGACACTGAAGCTTTCTTT.